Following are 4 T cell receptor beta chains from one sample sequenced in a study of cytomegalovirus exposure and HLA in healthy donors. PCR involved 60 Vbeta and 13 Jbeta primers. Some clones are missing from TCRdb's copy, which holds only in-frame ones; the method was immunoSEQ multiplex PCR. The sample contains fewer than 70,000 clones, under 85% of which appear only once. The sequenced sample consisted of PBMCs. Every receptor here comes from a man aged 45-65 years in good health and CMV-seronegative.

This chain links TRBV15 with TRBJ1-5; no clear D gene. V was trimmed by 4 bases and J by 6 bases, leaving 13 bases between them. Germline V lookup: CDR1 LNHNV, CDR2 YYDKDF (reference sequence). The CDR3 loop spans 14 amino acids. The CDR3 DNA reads TGTGCCACCAGCACTCGGAAGACGGGTCAGCCCCAGCATTTT. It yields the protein CATSTRKTGQPQHF.

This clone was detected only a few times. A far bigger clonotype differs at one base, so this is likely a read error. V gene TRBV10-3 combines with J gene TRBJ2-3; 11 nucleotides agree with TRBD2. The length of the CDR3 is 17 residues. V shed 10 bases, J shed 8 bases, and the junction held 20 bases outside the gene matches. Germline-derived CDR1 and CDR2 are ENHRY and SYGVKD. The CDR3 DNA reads TGTGCCACCACGGGTACTAGCGGGGGCCCAAGCCTGAGTACGCAGTATTTT. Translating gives CATTGTSGGPSLSTQYF.

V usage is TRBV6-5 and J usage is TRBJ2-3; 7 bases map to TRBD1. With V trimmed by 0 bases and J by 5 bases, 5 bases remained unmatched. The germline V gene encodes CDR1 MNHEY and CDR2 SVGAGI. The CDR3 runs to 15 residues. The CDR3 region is CASSYSTGVGDTQYF. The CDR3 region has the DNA TGTGCCAGCAGTTACTCAACAGGGGTAGGAGATACGCAGTATTTT.

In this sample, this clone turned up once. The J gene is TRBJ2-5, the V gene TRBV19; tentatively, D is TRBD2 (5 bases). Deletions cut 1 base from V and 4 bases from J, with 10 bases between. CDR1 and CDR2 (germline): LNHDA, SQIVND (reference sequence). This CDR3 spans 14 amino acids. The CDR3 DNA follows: TGTGCCAGTAGTATAGCCGGGGTCCCAGAGACCCAGTACTTC. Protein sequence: CASSIAGVPETQYF.